This T cell receptor beta chain came from a study of shared clonotypes between healthy human individuals. Germline values: CDR1 MGHRA, CDR2 YSYEKL. V gave up 4 bases and J gave up 4 bases; unmatched junction bases: 3. This CDR3 comprises 14 residues. Points from the study as a whole: Memory subsets generally showed lower estimated richness than naive subsets. Sampling was confined to blood; repertoires within tissues likely differ.

Replicate PCRs for sorted subsets used around 200 ng DNA; this equaled about 30,000 T cell genomes. The repertoire was sequenced with immunoSEQ multiplex PCR; TCRdb's copy has only in-frame clones and lacks some. The sample holds around 600,000 clones; 85% to 95% are singletons and the top ten take over 0.1%. As concerns this clone: Its antigen is still unknown.

Only CD45RO-negative cells positively selected for CCR7 counted as naive CD8 cells, so terminally differentiated effector memory CD45RA+ cells were excluded. Sequencing was done on a sample of naive CD8+ T cells sorted from blood. The chain combines TRBV4-1 with TRBJ2-5; TRBD2 matches at 10 bases. The sequence derives from a woman under 40 in good health. The CDR3 protein is CASSLGLAPETQYF. CDR3 in DNA: TGCGCCAGCAGCCTGGGACTAGCGCCAGAGACCCAGTACTTC.